Following are 16 T cell receptor beta chains from one sample sequenced in a study of blood T cell repertoires in COVID-19. Method: immunoSEQ multiplex PCR; TCRdb's copy keeps in-frame clones and lacks some. In the table there are roughly 200,000 clones, more than 80% of which are singletons. The source material was PBMCs or T cells enriched from blood (not recorded which). The receptors stem from a man younger than 40 who had recovered from COVID-19.

This sequence joins TRBV30 and TRBJ1-2; TRBD1 matches at 9 bases. Trimming at V came to 1 base and at J to 0 bases, leaving 6 bases not matched to a gene. This CDR3 is built from 16 residues. CDR1 and CDR2 (germline): GTSNPN, SVGIG (reference sequence). CDR3 in DNA: TGTGCCTGGAGTGAAGCCGGGACAGGGTCTAACTATGGCTACACCTTC. Translated: CAWSEAGTGSNYGYTF. Variable domain in full (rest from reference TRBV30 and TRBJ1-2): SQTIHQWPATLVQPVGSPLSLECTVEGTSNPNLYWYRQAAGRGLQLLFYSVGIGQISSEVPQNLSASRPQDRQFILSSKKLLLSDSGFYLCAWSEAGTGSNYGYTFGSGTRLTVV.

This chain joins TRBV19 and TRBJ2-3; tentative D call: TRBD2 (5 bases). In germline, CDR1 is LNHDA, CDR2 SQIVND (reference sequence). The CDR3 spans 16 residues. V lost 3 bases to trimming and J lost 0 bases, with 13 bases between them. The CDR3 DNA is TGTGCCAGTAGTATCTCTAGCTCGTATAGCACAGATACGCAGTATTTT. As protein: CASSISSSYSTDTQYF. Full variable domain (remainder filled in from reference TRBV19 and TRBJ2-3): DGGITQSPKYLFRKEGQNVTLSCEQNLNHDAMYWYRQDPGQGLRLIYYSQIVNDFQKGDIAEGYSVSREKKESFPLTVTSAQKNPTAFYLCASSISSSYSTDTQYFGPGTRLTVL.

The CDR3 protein is CASSRQEHYGYTF. The CDR3 DNA reads TGTGCCAGCAGCCGACAGGAGCACTATGGCTACACCTTC. This sequence joins TRBV6-5 and TRBJ1-2; D might be TRBD1 (6 bases). Trimming stripped 6 bases from V and 3 bases from J, with 11 bases between. Germline V gene lookup returns CDR1 MNHEY and CDR2 SVGAGI. This CDR3 spans 13 amino acids.

The genes are TRBV18 and TRBJ1-1; 7 nucleotides line up with TRBD1. This CDR3 has 14 residues. Germline assignment: CDR1 KGHSH and CDR2 LQKENI. Trimming took 4 bases from V and 0 from J; bases not matched to a gene: 2. In DNA, the CDR3 is TGTGCCAGCTCACGGGGACAGCTGAACACTGAAGCTTTCTTT. Its translation is CASSRGQLNTEAFF.

The rearrangement uses TRBV18 and TRBJ1-2; 10 bases line up with TRBD1. The CDR3 has 13 amino acids. J gave up 4 bases and V 8 bases, and 4 bases lay outside the gene matches. In germline, CDR1 is KGHSH, CDR2 LQKENI. CDR3 nucleotides: TGTGCCAGCACGACAGGGGGCGGCTATGGCTACACCTTC. Protein: CASTTGGGYGYTF. The complete variable domain, with remaining parts taken from reference TRBV18 and TRBJ1-2, reads NAGVMQNPRHLVRRRGQEARLRCSPMKGHSHVYWYRQLPEEGLKFMVYLQKENIIDESGMPKERFSAEFPKEGPSILRIQQVVRGDSAAYFCASTTGGGYGYTFGSGTRLTVV.

V is TRBV5-1 and J is TRBJ1-4; 10 nucleotides align to TRBD1. The germline V gene encodes CDR1 SGHRS and CDR2 YFSETQ. The V gene end was trimmed by 4 bases and the J gene end by 0 bases; junction bases not matched to a gene: 3. The CDR3 has 16 amino acids. CDR3 DNA: TGCGCCAGCAGCAGGGACAGGGGTTCAACTAATGAAAAACTGTTTTTT. Amino acid sequence: CASSRDRGSTNEKLFF.

V gene TRBV7-2 combines with J gene TRBJ2-3, with a tentative D call TRBD2 (5 bases). In germline, CDR1 is SGHTA, CDR2 FQGNSA. V was clipped by 1 base and J by 4 bases, with 18 bases between them. The CDR3 runs 17 residues. Written as DNA, the CDR3 is TGTGCCAGCAGCTTAGTCCCTTGGGGAGATTGGGCAGATACGCAGTATTTT. Protein sequence: CASSLVPWGDWADTQYF. The full variable domain, its missing parts supplied by reference TRBV7-2 and TRBJ2-3, is GAGVSQSPSNKVTEKGKDVELRCDPISGHTALYWYRQSLGQGLEFLIYFQGNSAPDKSGLPSDRFSAERTGGSVSTLTIQRTQQEDSAVYLCASSLVPWGDWADTQYFGPGTRLTVL.

This rearrangement joins TRBV18 to TRBJ2-7; 10 nucleotides agree with TRBD1. The CDR3 consists of 16 residues. V shed 4 bases, J shed 3 bases, and the junction held 9 bases outside the gene matches. Per the germline V gene, CDR1 is KGHSH and CDR2 is LQKENI. CDR3 in amino acids: CASSLRGQGPYYEQYF. CDR3 nucleotides: TGTGCCAGCTCACTCCGGGGACAGGGGCCCTACTACGAGCAGTACTTC.

The CDR3 nucleotides are TGTGCCAGCAGCAGGGATAGCGGGAGCTACGAGCAGTACTTC. It is translated as CASSRDSGSYEQYF. The chain recombines TRBV11-2 with TRBJ2-7; 9 bases are a match to TRBD2. Per the germline V gene, CDR1 is SGHAT and CDR2 is FQNNGV. The V and J ends lost 5 bases and 3 bases, in that order; junction bases with no gene match: 5. CDR3 length equals 14 residues.

V gene TRBV25-1 combines with J gene TRBJ1-1; 8 nucleotides agree with TRBD1. V was pared by 6 bases and J by 4 bases, with 7 bases of the junction left unmatched. CDR1 is MGHDK and CDR2 is SYGVNS in the germline V gene. CDR3 length equals 14 residues. CDR3 region: CASRGRQGTTEAFF. CDR3 sequence (DNA): TGTGCCAGCAGGGGGCGACAGGGGACCACTGAAGCTTTCTTT.

CDR3 nucleotide sequence: TGTGCCTGGAGTAGGGGAACAACTAATGAAAAACTGTTTTTT. It specifies CAWSRGTTNEKLFF. This rearrangement joins TRBV30 to TRBJ1-4, with a possible D match to TRBD1 (5 bases). The CDR3 consists of 14 residues. Trimming removed 2 bases from V and 0 bases from J, with 7 bases in between. Per germline, CDR1 GTSNPN and CDR2 SVGIG (reference sequence).

The chain carries TRBV5-1 and TRBJ2-1, with D perhaps matching TRBD1 (6 bases). Germline V gene sequence: CDR1 SGHRS, CDR2 YFSETQ. The V end was cut by 0 bases, the J end by 4 bases, with 11 bases between. The CDR3 is made up of 15 amino acids. CDR3 DNA: TGCGCCAGCAGCTTGGGTTCAGGGGTTTACAATGAGCAGTTCTTC. Translation: CASSLGSGVYNEQFF.

The sample holds one count of this clone. The chain joins TRBV11-2 to TRBJ2-1; 12 bases map to TRBD2. Germline CDR1 and CDR2: SGHAT and FQNNGV. This CDR3 comprises 15 residues. J gave up 7 bases and V 5 bases, and 6 bases lay outside the gene matches. CDR3 coding DNA: TGTGCCAGCAGCGATCTAGCGGGAGGGGGGAATGAGCAGTTCTTC. It specifies CASSDLAGGGNEQFF.

The chain employs TRBV6-4 and TRBJ1-5, with 10 positions matching TRBD1. Germline V gene sequence: CDR1 MRHNA, CDR2 SNTAGT. Trimming at V came to 6 bases and at J to 7 bases, leaving 3 bases not matched to a gene. The CDR3 spans 13 residues. CDR3 DNA sequence: TGTGCCAGCAGCCGGGACAGGGGACAGCCCCAGCATTTT. Amino acid sequence: CASSRDRGQPQHF.

J is TRBJ2-5 and V is TRBV30; D ambiguous. Trimming cost V 3 bases and J 2 bases, with 7 bases left between them. CDR3 length: 12 residues. Germline V gene lookup returns CDR1 GTSNPN and CDR2 SVGIG (reference sequence). The CDR3 coding sequence is TGTGCCTGGAGATTTCCACAAGAGACCCAGTACTTC. Translating it yields CAWRFPQETQYF. The whole variable domain, remainder taken from reference TRBV30 and TRBJ2-5, is SQTIHQWPATLVQPVGSPLSLECTVEGTSNPNLYWYRQAAGRGLQLLFYSVGIGQISSEVPQNLSASRPQDRQFILSSKKLLLSDSGFYLCAWRFPQETQYFGPGTRLLVL.

The chain employs TRBV5-1 and TRBJ2-5; D perhaps matches TRBD1 (6 bases). The germline V and J ends were trimmed by 1 base and 2 bases, with 12 bases remaining between them. CDR1 is SGHRS and CDR2 is YFSETQ in the germline V gene. This CDR3 spans 15 amino acids. The CDR3 here is CASSLLGTPQETQYF. In DNA form, the CDR3 reads TGCGCCAGCAGCTTGTTGGGGACACCACAAGAGACCCAGTACTTC.